This TCR beta chain emerged from a study of blood T cells in healthy people across ages (dated by TCRdb to between 2014 and 2016). At the level of the whole study: In model experiments, roughly one uniquely barcoded TCR beta cDNA molecule per two T cells was captured by template switching. The donors were split into four age groups: young (average 16 years), middle-aged (39), aged (more than 60) and long-lived (82). To avoid experimental bias, donors of different ages were randomly spread across the sequencing lanes. Two additional independent replicas of 1 million unique cDNA reads from the same blood draw were analyzed for two donors (one aged 18 to 30 and one aged 80 or older). Using deep sequencing normalized with unique cDNA molecular identifiers, the study measured how TCR beta repertoire diversity changes with age. Study-level results and caveats: The CMV infection status of donors was not known, potentially confounding age-related changes in expanded clonotypes. Because profiling used bulk unsorted PBMCs, naive and antigen-experienced compartments could not be compared conclusively. The long-lived group showed more naive CD4+ T cells, fewer expanded clones and increased TCR diversity than the aged group, suggesting age selection. Observed TCR beta diversity per million T cells fell roughly linearly with age, and a significant reduction was already apparent by age around 40. Estimates of total diversity based on one million sequenced T cells were regarded as lower bounds and as underestimates. The percentage of naive T cells measured by flow cytometry correlated strongly with observed TCR beta diversity.

This clonotype was counted only a few times. Its antigen target is currently unknown. Nothing much larger sits one base from this clone, and base qualities are not available. Donors were 39 systemically healthy Caucasian individuals from Russia aged roughly 6 to 95 years. Approximately 9.3 milliliters of peripheral blood were collected from each donor into EDTA-treated Vacutainer tubes. Ficoll-Paque density-gradient centrifugation was used to isolate PBMCs, with at least 6 million per sample. Total RNA, at least 6 micrograms per sample, was extracted from PBMCs with Trizol reagent. For every donor, flow cytometry on a PBMC aliquot measured the percentage of naive CD45RAhigh/CD27high T cells. Cut back by 6 bases and 4 bases, the V and J ends lie 15 bases apart. The germline V gene specifies SNHLY as CDR1 and FYNNEI as CDR2. Spanning cysteine to phenylalanine, the CDR3 consists of 14 amino acids. CDR3 DNA is the only sequence kept; it has 42 bases, read in frame from the first base.

Library method: 5' RACE. Sequencing relied on an Illumina HiSeq 2500. The second PCR ran for roughly 6 to 11 cycles and used a J-beta primer mix along with a sample-barcoded 5' primer. A template-switch 5' adaptor carrying 12 random nucleotides introduced a unique molecular identifier onto each TCR beta cDNA molecule. At least 2.5 million CDR3-containing paired-end reads were obtained from each sample. First-strand cDNA synthesis was performed from all RNA using the Mint cDNA synthesis kit, with priming by a TRBC-specific oligonucleotide. Following uracil-DNA glycosylase treatment, a first 18-cycle PCR with universal primers M1SS and BC2_uni_R was performed on all cDNA. In the source study's methods: For normalization, 1 million high-quality reads were randomly selected from each sample, with every read carrying a distinct molecular identifier. Reads sharing molecular identifiers were discarded rather than binned into consensus sequences. MiTCR, set to a Q25 quality threshold and the strictest error-elimination algorithm, was used for CDR3 identification, clonotype clustering and error correction. A nonparametric unseen species model with Euler transformation was used to estimate a lower bound on total TCR beta diversity. TCRdb trimmed public reads at Q25 via fastp, called clones via MiXCR and kept in-frame beta chains. Identical CDR3 protein sequences are pooled into one entry, listed with their most common genes and DNA. These V and J calls originate from TCRdb's pipeline instead of the authors' own analysis. This sample is represented by about 1.5 million distinct CDR3 sequences; roughly 43% of them were singletons. Together, the top ten hold over 3.5% of the sample.

The chain was built from TRBV2 and TRBJ2-5; the D gene is perhaps TRBD1, from 5 matching bases. The sequenced material came from blood. This TCR derives from a woman younger than 30 in good health. The CDR3 reads as follows: CASSAGYPRETQYF. The DNA sequence follows: TGTGCCAGCAGCGCAGGGTACCCCCGAGAGACCCAGTACTTC.